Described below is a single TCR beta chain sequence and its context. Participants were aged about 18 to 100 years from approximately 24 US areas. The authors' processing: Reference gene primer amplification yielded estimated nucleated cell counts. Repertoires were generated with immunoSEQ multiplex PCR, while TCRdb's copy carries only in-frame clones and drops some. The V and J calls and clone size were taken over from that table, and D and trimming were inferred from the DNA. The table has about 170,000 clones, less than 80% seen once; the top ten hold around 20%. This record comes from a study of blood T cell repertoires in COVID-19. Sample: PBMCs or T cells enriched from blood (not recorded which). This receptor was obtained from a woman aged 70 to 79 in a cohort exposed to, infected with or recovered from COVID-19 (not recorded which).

CDR3 nucleotides: TGTGCCAGCAGTCAGGGGAGCCAGCCCCAGCATTTT. This codes for CASSQGSQPQHF. V is TRBV28 and J is TRBJ1-5; TRBD1 might be the D (6 bases). CDR1 is MDHEN, CDR2 SYDVKM, per germline. The CDR3 consists of 12 residues. The V end lost 5 bases, the J end lost 7 bases, and 9 bases lay between the germline ends.